The 30 T cell receptor beta chains below come from one sample, sequenced in a study of control samples from healthy donors and cancer patients. Sequencing was performed with immunoSEQ multiplex PCR; in TCRdb, only in-frame clones are kept and a portion is missing. The sample holds tens of thousands of clones; 95% to 96% are singletons and the top ten take about 2%. Sequences were obtained from blood. These receptors all come from a woman aged 25 to 45 in good health.

A single count supports this clone. V usage is TRBV4-1 and J usage is TRBJ2-7, with 9 bases matching TRBD1. Germline V gene data show CDR1 as MGHRA and CDR2 as YSYEKL. J was trimmed by 7 bases and V by 0 bases; bases with no gene match: 4. This CDR3 spans 14 amino acids. CDR3 residues: CASSQEGQGGEQYF. The CDR3 nucleotides are TGCGCCAGCAGCCAAGAGGGACAGGGAGGGGAGCAGTACTTC.

This chain links TRBV27 with TRBJ1-2; TRBD1 might be the D (6 bases). V was pared by 5 bases and J by 8 bases, with 12 bases between. Germline V CDR1 and CDR2: MNHEY, SMNVEV (reference sequence). The CDR3 is 12 residues long. The CDR3 coding sequence is TGTGCCAGCAGTCGCGGGGGCATGGGCTACACCTTC. Translation gives CASSRGGMGYTF.

The chain uses TRBV27 and TRBJ2-1; no firm D call. CDR1 is MNHEY and CDR2 is SMNVEV in the germline V gene (reference sequence). This CDR3 comprises 13 residues. V was shortened by 2 bases and J by 2 bases, with 4 bases between the two germline ends. The CDR3 nucleotides are TGTGCCAGCAGTTTAGGCACCTACAATGAGCAGTTCTTC. The encoded protein is CASSLGTYNEQFF.

The chain combines TRBV4-1 with TRBJ2-3, with D tentatively TRBD1 (5 bases). V was clipped by 0 bases and J by 5 bases, with 6 bases between them. Germline CDR1 is MGHRA and CDR2 is YSYEKL. CDR3 length: 13 residues. CDR3: CASSQDQGDTQYF. As DNA, the CDR3 is TGCGCCAGCAGCCAAGATCAGGGAGATACGCAGTATTTT.

The genes are TRBV28 and TRBJ2-3; tentative D call: TRBD2 (6 bases). The germline gives CDR1 MDHEN, CDR2 SYDVKM. Trimming pared 5 bases from V and 9 bases from J, leaving 15 bases between. CDR3 length: 13 residues. The CDR3 loop reads CASSIQAGGTQYF. DNA of the CDR3: TGTGCCAGCAGTATCCAGGCCGGAGGGACGCAGTATTTT.

The V call is TRBV6-5, the J call TRBJ2-1, with a weak D call TRBD2 (5 bases). The V gene's germline CDR1 is MNHEY and CDR2 SVGAGI. This CDR3 has 14 residues. V lost 4 bases, J lost 7 bases, and 14 bases lay in between. This CDR3 reads CASSWRKSWNEQFF. The CDR3 DNA is TGTGCCAGCAGTTGGAGGAAGTCTTGGAATGAGCAGTTCTTC.

The chain has TRBV3-1 (or the pseudogene TRBV3-2) and TRBJ1-5; D possibly corresponds to TRBD1 (5 bases). The CDR3 has 12 amino acids. Trimming shortened V by 3 bases and J by 7 bases, and 7 bases separated the two germline ends. The germline gives CDR1 LGHDT, CDR2 YNNKEL (reference sequence). In DNA form, the CDR3 reads TGTGCCAGCAGCCAGGGGGAGCAGCCCCAGCATTTT. Translating gives CASSQGEQPQHF.

The chain uses TRBV4-1 and TRBJ2-7, with TRBD2 matching 14 bases. This CDR3 has 19 amino acids. The V gene's germline CDR1 is MGHRA and CDR2 YSYEKL. The junction had 10 bases not matched to a gene; V was cut back by 0 bases and J by 3 bases. The CDR3 reads CASSQEGTSGRGGYYEQYF. The CDR3 coding sequence is TGCGCCAGCAGCCAAGAAGGGACTAGCGGGAGAGGGGGATACTACGAGCAGTACTTC.

The chain recombines TRBV19 with TRBJ2-1; D is unresolved. From germline, CDR1 is LNHDA and CDR2 SQIVND (reference sequence). CDR3 length equals 14 residues. Trimming cost V 3 bases and J 3 bases, with 9 bases left between them. The chain's CDR3 is CASSMSDNYNEQFF. The CDR3 DNA sequence: TGTGCCAGTAGTATGAGCGACAACTACAATGAGCAGTTCTTC.

The chain recombines TRBV3-1 (or the pseudogene TRBV3-2) with TRBJ2-7; 8 bases fit TRBD1. V lost 6 bases and J lost 7; bases outside the gene matches: 11. The CDR3 runs to 14 residues. The V gene's germline CDR1 is LGHDT and CDR2 YNNKEL (reference sequence). CDR3 amino acids: CASRDRAKRGEQYF. DNA of the CDR3: TGTGCCAGCAGGGACAGGGCCAAGCGAGGGGAGCAGTACTTC.

The chain recombines TRBV6-5 with TRBJ1-5; D uncertain. The CDR3 is 13 amino acids. V lost 2 bases, J lost 2 bases, and 4 bases lay in between. CDR1 and CDR2 (germline): MNHEY, SVGAGI. The CDR3 sequence: CASSYHGNQPQHF. DNA of the CDR3: TGTGCCAGCAGTTACCATGGCAATCAGCCCCAGCATTTT.

The rearrangement joins TRBV11-2 to TRBJ2-3; tentatively, D is TRBD1 (6 bases). Trimming removed 8 bases from V and 4 bases from J, with 10 bases in between. CDR3 length: 12 amino acids. Germline V lookup: CDR1 SGHAT, CDR2 FQNNGV. This CDR3 is CASEGVADTQYF. CDR3 coding DNA: TGTGCCAGCGAGGGGGTCGCAGATACGCAGTATTTT.

The chain recombines TRBV28 with TRBJ2-7; 12 positions agree with TRBD2. The germline V gene has CDR1 MDHEN and CDR2 SYDVKM. This CDR3 comprises 16 residues. J was trimmed by 5 bases and V by 1 base; bases with no gene match: 6. The CDR3 nucleotides read TGTGCCAGCAGTTTATATCGGCTAGCGGGAGGGAACGAGCAGTACTTC. The encoded protein is CASSLYRLAGGNEQYF.

V and J are TRBV6-4 and TRBJ1-1, with D hard to call. V was cut by 6 bases and J by 1 base, with 12 bases left in between. From germline, CDR1 is MRHNA and CDR2 SNTAGT. The CDR3 runs to 14 residues. CDR3 sequence reads: CASSPEGENTEAFF. In DNA, the CDR3 is TGTGCCAGCAGCCCCGAGGGCGAGAACACTGAAGCTTTCTTT.

The rearrangement joins TRBV11-2 to TRBJ2-5; 9 bases agree with TRBD1. The V and J ends lost 0 bases and 2 bases, in that order; junction bases with no gene match: 7. Germline-derived CDR1 and CDR2 are SGHAT and FQNNGV. There are 17 residues in the CDR3. The CDR3 bases are TGTGCCAGCAGCTTAGATCGACAGGGGGGTGGACAAGAGACCCAGTACTTC. Translation gives CASSLDRQGGGQETQYF. The variable domain in full, with the rest retrieved from reference TRBV11-2 and TRBJ2-5, is EAGVAQSPRYKIIEKRQSVAFWCNPISGHATLYWYQQILGQGPKLLIQFQNNGVVDDSQLPKDRFSAERLKGVDSTLKIQPAKLEDSAVYLCASSLDRQGGGQETQYFGPGTRLLVL.

The chain couples TRBV24-1 to TRBJ2-3; D is tentatively TRBD1 or TRBD2 (6 bases each). V was clipped by 9 bases and J by 2 bases, with 8 bases between them. The CDR3 consists of 12 residues. Per the germline V gene, CDR1 is KGHDR and CDR2 is SFDVKD. CDR3 in DNA: TGTGCCACCGGGGGGCCCACAGATACGCAGTATTTT. It translates to CATGGPTDTQYF.

V usage is TRBV7-9 and J usage is TRBJ2-7; TRBD2 is a possible D gene (5 bases). The CDR3 has 13 amino acids. The V end lost 5 bases, the J end lost 1 base, and 9 bases lay between the germline ends. Germline values: CDR1 SEHNR, CDR2 FQNEAQ (reference sequence). The CDR3 spells CASSRPGSYEQYF. CDR3 in DNA: TGTGCCAGCAGCCGTCCGGGGTCCTACGAGCAGTACTTC.

V and J are TRBV27 and TRBJ2-1; 7 bases are a match to TRBD1. J lost 5 bases, V lost 0 bases, and 16 bases had no gene match. The CDR3 covers 19 residues. Germline V CDR1 and CDR2: MNHEY, SMNVEV (reference sequence). The CDR3 nucleotides are TGTGCCAGCAGTTTATCCCTCCCGACAGGGTACATAGACGACAATGAGCAGTTCTTC. This encodes CASSLSLPTGYIDDNEQFF.

V usage is TRBV19 and J usage is TRBJ2-5; TRBD2 might be the D (6 bases). Per germline, CDR1 LNHDA and CDR2 SQIVND (reference sequence). The CDR3 consists of 14 residues. With 1 base removed from V and 6 bases from J, the gap between germline ends came to 12 bases. Written as DNA, the CDR3 is TGTGCCAGTAGTATAGGAGCGGGTCAAAAGACCCAGTACTTC. This sequence encodes CASSIGAGQKTQYF.

This clone was detected a few times. J is TRBJ2-7 and V is TRBV7-2; D remains unclear. With 5 bases removed from V and 4 bases from J, the gap between germline ends came to 15 bases. The CDR3 loop spans 14 amino acids. Germline CDR1 reads SGHTA; CDR2 reads FQGNSA. In DNA form, the CDR3 reads TGTGCCAGCAGCGCAGCAAGATTACCTTACGAGCAGTACTTC. This translates into CASSAARLPYEQYF. Combining the CDR3 with reference TRBV7-2 and TRBJ2-7 gives the whole variable domain GAGVSQSPSNKVTEKGKDVELRCDPISGHTALYWYRQSLGQGLEFLIYFQGNSAPDKSGLPSDRFSAERTGGSVSTLTIQRTQQEDSAVYLCASSAARLPYEQYFGPGTRLTVT.

The V call is TRBV27, the J call TRBJ1-2; 11 nucleotides align to TRBD1. V was clipped by 5 bases and J by 2 bases; unmatched bases: 7. Germline CDR1 and CDR2: MNHEY and SMNVEV (reference sequence). This CDR3 is built from 16 residues. The CDR3 loop reads CASSPWTGGGNYGYTF. Here the CDR3 DNA reads TGTGCCAGCAGTCCGTGGACAGGGGGCGGGAACTATGGCTACACCTTC.

The chain has TRBV6-6 and TRBJ2-5, with D hard to call. Looked up from germline, CDR1 is MNHNY and CDR2 is SVGAGI (reference sequence). The ends were cut back, 6 bases at V and 1 base at J, with 9 bases in the middle. This CDR3 comprises 13 residues. The CDR3 sequence is CASSPPSQETQYF. CDR3 bases: TGTGCCAGCAGCCCCCCATCCCAAGAGACCCAGTACTTC.

The count of this clone is one. The genes are TRBV6-5 and TRBJ1-5, with 7 positions matching TRBD1. The CDR3 is 14 residues long. Germline V gene data show CDR1 as MNHEY and CDR2 as SVGAGI. Losses at the gene ends were 7 bases for V and 4 bases for J; bases not matched to a gene: 7. In DNA, the CDR3 is TGTGCCAGCATGCCAGACAGGGAGAATCAGCCCCAGCATTTT. Its translation is CASMPDRENQPQHF.

V usage is TRBV24-1 and J usage is TRBJ2-3; 13 nucleotides match TRBD2. Germline assignment: CDR1 KGHDR and CDR2 SFDVKD. This CDR3 spans 17 amino acids. Losses at the gene ends were 4 bases for V and 6 bases for J; bases not matched to a gene: 9. The CDR3 DNA is TGTGCCACCAGTGACCCCGGACTAGCGGGAGTAAGGGATACGCAGTATTTT. Translated: CATSDPGLAGVRDTQYF.

The rearrangement links TRBV10-1 to TRBJ1-1; D is unresolved. V lost 6 bases, J lost 4 bases, and 12 bases lay in between. This CDR3 spans 13 amino acids. Germline CDR1 is WNHNN and CDR2 is SYGVQD (reference sequence). This CDR3 reads CASRRDLTTEAFF. The DNA of the CDR3 is TGCGCCAGCAGAAGAGACCTGACCACTGAAGCTTTCTTT.

The V gene is TRBV11-3, the J gene TRBJ2-3; possible D gene TRBD2, 6 bases. The germline V gene has CDR1 SGHNT and CDR2 YENEEA. The V and J ends lost 5 bases and 0 bases respectively, with 9 bases between them. There are 14 residues in the CDR3. CDR3 in amino acids: CASSSSGSTDTQYF. The CDR3 bases are TGTGCCAGCAGCAGTAGCGGTAGCACAGATACGCAGTATTTT.

The genes are TRBV7-9 and TRBJ2-1, with D perhaps TRBD1 or TRBD2 (5 bases each). CDR3 length: 15 amino acids. Germline V CDR1 and CDR2: SEHNR, FQNEAQ (reference sequence). Trimming removed 2 bases from V and 0 bases from J, with 8 bases in between. Here the CDR3 reads CASSLPGSSYNEQFF. In nucleotides, the CDR3 is TGTGCCAGCAGCTTACCAGGGAGCTCCTACAATGAGCAGTTCTTC.

The V gene is TRBV7-8, the J gene TRBJ2-7; 7 positions agree with TRBD2. The CDR3 extends over 15 amino acids. V lost 3 bases and J lost 2; bases outside the gene matches: 7. Germline assignment: CDR1 SGHVS and CDR2 FQNEAQ. In DNA form, the CDR3 reads TGTGCCAGCAGCTTTTTCGCGGGAGTTACCTACGAGCAGTACTTC. Encoded protein: CASSFFAGVTYEQYF.

The V gene is TRBV19, the J gene TRBJ2-1, with 9 bases fitting TRBD2. J lost 2 bases, V lost 4 bases, and 12 bases had no gene match. The germline V gene has CDR1 LNHDA and CDR2 SQIVND (reference sequence). The CDR3 has 18 residues. CDR3 loop: CASSTSPTGGRAYNEQFF. As DNA, the CDR3 is TGTGCCAGTAGTACTTCCCCGACTGGCGGGAGGGCCTACAATGAGCAGTTCTTC.

The chain links TRBV7-8 to TRBJ2-5; TRBD2 matches 8 bases. The germline V gene has CDR1 SGHVS and CDR2 FQNEAQ. V was clipped by 3 bases and J by 5 bases; unmatched bases: 11. CDR3 length: 16 residues. Here the CDR3 reads CASSFGGAGVVETQYF. The CDR3 nucleotides read TGTGCCAGCAGCTTCGGGGGGGCGGGCGTGGTGGAGACCCAGTACTTC.